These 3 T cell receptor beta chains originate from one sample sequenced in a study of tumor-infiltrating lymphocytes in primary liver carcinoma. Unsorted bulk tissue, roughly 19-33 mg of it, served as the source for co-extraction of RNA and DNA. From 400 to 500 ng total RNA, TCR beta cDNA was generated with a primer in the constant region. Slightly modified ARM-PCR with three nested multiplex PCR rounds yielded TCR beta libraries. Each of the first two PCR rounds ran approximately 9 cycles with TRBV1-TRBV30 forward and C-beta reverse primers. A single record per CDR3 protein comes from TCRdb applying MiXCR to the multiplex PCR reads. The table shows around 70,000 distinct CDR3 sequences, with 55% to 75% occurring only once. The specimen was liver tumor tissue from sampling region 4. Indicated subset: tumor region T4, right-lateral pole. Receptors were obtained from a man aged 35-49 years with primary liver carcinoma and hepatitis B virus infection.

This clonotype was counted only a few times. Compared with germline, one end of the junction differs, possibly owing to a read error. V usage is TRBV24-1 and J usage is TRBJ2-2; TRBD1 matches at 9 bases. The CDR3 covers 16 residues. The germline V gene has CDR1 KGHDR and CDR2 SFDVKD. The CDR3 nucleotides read TGTACCACCAGTGCTGAGGGACAGGGTTCCACCGGGGAGCTGTTTTTT. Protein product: CTTSAEGQGSTGELFF.

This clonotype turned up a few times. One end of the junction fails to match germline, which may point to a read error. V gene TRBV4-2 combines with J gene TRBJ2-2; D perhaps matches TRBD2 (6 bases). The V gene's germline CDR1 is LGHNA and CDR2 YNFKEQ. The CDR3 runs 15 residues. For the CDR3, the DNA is TGTGCCGGCAGTTCCAAGCGGGCGAACACCGGGGAGCTGTTTTTT. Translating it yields CAGSSKRANTGELFF.

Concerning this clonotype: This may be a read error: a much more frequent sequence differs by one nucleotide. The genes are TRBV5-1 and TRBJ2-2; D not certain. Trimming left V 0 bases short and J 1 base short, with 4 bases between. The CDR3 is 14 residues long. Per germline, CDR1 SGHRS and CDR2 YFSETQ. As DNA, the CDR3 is TGCGCCAGCAGCTTGGCACAGAACACCGGGGAGCTGTTTTTT. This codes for CASSLAQNTGELFF.